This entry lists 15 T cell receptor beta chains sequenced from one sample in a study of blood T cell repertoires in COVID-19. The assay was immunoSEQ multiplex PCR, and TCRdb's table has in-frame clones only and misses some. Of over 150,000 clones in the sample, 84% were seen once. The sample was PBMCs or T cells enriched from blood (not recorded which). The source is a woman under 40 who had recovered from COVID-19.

Here the CDR3 DNA reads TGTGCCAGCAGCCCCCGCAGCGGGGGCGGCACAGATACGCAGTATTTT. It specifies CASSPRSGGGTDTQYF. V usage is TRBV9 and J usage is TRBJ2-3, with TRBD2 identical over 8 bases. V was clipped by 4 bases and J by 1 base; unmatched bases: 8. Germline CDR1 is SGDLS and CDR2 is YYNGEE. The CDR3 runs 16 residues.

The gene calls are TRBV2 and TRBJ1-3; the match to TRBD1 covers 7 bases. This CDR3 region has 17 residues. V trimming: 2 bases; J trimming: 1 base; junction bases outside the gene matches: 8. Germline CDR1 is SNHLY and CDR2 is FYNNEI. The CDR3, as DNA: TGTGCCAGCAGTGAACTTGACAGGGTAAAATCTGGAAACACCATATATTTT. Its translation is CASSELDRVKSGNTIYF.

CDR3 in DNA: TGTGCCAGCACCTCGGGTACAGGGGCCCACGGGGAGCTGTTTTTT. Translation gives CASTSGTGAHGELFF. This chain uses TRBV6-5 with TRBJ2-2; TRBD1 matches at 7 bases. The CDR3 has 15 residues. Germline CDR1 is MNHEY and CDR2 is SVGAGI. The V gene end was trimmed by 7 bases and the J gene end by 7 bases; junction bases not matched to a gene: 12.

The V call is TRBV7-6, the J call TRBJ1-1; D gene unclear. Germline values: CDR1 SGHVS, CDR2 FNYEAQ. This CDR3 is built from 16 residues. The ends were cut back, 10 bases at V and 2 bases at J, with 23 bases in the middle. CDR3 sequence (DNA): TGTGCCACCACTCCTTTGCTTGAGGGAATTAACACTGAAGCTTTCTTT. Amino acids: CATTPLLEGINTEAFF.

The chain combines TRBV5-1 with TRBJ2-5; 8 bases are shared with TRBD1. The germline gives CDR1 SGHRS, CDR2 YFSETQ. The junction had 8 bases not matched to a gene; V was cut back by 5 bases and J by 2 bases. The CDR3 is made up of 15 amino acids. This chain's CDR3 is CASRAGQGVQETQYF. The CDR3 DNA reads TGCGCCAGCAGGGCCGGACAGGGAGTACAAGAGACCCAGTACTTC.

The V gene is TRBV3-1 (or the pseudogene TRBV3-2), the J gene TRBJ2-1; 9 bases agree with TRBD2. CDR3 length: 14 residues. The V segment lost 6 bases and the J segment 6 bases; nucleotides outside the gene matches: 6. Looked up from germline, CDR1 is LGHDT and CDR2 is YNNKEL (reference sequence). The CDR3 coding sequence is TGTGCCAGCAGGGCGGCGGGGGGGCCCAATGAGCAGTTCTTC. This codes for CASRAAGGPNEQFF.

In DNA form, the CDR3 reads TGTGCCAGCAGCTCACCTAACCTGGGCGGACTCTACGTC. Translating gives CASSSPNLGGLYV. The rearrangement joins TRBV7-8 to TRBJ2-7; a possible D gene is TRBD2 (5 bases). This CDR3 spans 13 amino acids. Germline V gene lookup returns CDR1 SGHVS and CDR2 FQNEAQ. V dropped 4 bases and J dropped 13 bases, with 20 bases sitting between them.

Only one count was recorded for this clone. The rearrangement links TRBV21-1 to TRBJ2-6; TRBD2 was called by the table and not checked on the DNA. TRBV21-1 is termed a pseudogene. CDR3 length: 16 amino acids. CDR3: CASSKGRLAGANVLTF. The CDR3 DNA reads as TGTGCCAGCAGCAAAGGACGACTAGCTGGGGCCAACGTCCTGACTTTC.

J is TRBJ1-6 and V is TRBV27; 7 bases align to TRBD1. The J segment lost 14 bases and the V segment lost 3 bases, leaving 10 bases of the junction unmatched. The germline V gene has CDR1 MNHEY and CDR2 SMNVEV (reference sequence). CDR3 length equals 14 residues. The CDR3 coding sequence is TGTGCCAGCAGTTTTACAGGGGCCAAGGGGGCCCTCCACTTT. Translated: CASSFTGAKGALHF.

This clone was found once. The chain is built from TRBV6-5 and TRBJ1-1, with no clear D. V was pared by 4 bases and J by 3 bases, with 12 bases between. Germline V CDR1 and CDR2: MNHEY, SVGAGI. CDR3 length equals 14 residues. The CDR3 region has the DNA TGTGCCAGCAGTTCCCACGGGATTTACACTGAAGCTTTCTTT. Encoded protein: CASSSHGIYTEAFF.

The CDR3 loop is CASSLGDSGLDYGYTF. The CDR3 nucleotides are TGTGCCAGCAGCTTGGGTGATTCAGGGTTGGACTATGGCTACACCTTC. The chain recombines TRBV5-6 with TRBJ1-2, with TRBD1 as a possible D gene (5 bases). There are 16 residues in the CDR3. Trimming cost V 0 bases and J 3 bases, with 15 bases left between them. The germline V gene encodes CDR1 SGHDT and CDR2 YYEEEE.

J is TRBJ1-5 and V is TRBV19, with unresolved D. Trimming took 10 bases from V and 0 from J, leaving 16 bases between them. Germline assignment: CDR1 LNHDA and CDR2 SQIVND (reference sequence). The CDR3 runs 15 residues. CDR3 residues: CATDRRTGSNQPQHF. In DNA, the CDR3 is TGTGCCACCGACCGGCGGACTGGTAGCAATCAGCCCCAGCATTTT.

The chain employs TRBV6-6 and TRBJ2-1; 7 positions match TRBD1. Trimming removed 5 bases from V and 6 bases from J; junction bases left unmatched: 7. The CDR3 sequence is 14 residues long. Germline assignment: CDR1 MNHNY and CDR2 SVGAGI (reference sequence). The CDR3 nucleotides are TGTGCCAGCAGTCCGGGACAGCCCCCCAATGAGCAGTTCTTC. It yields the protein CASSPGQPPNEQFF.

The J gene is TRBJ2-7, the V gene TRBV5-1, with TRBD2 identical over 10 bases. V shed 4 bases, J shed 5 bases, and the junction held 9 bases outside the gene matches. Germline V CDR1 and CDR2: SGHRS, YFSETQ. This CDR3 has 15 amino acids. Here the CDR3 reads CASSSAAGGYDEQYF. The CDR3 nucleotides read TGCGCCAGCAGCAGTGCAGCGGGAGGGTACGACGAGCAGTACTTC. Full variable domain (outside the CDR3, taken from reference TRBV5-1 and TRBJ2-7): KAGVTQTPRYLIKTRGQQVTLSCSPISGHRSVSWYQQTPGQGLQFLFEYFSETQRNKGNFPGRFSGRQFSNSRSEMNVSTLELGDSALYLCASSSAAGGYDEQYFGPGTRLTVT.

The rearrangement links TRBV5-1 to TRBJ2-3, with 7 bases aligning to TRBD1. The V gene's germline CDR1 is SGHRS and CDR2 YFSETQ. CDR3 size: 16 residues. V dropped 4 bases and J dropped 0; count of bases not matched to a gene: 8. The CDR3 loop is CASSLGQHTSTDTQYF. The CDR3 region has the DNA TGCGCCAGCAGCCTGGGACAGCATACTAGCACAGATACGCAGTATTTT.